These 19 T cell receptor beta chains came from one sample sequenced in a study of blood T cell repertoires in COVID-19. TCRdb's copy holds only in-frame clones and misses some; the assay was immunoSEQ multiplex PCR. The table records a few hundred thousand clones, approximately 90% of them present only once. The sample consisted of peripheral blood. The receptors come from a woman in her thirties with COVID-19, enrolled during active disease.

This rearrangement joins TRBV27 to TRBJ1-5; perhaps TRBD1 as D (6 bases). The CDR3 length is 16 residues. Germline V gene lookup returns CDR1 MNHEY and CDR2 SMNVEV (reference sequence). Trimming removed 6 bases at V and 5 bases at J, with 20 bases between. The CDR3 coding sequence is TGTGCCAGCAGCCCTAGGACAGACCTTAGGGATCAGCCCCAGCATTTT. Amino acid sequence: CASSPRTDLRDQPQHF.

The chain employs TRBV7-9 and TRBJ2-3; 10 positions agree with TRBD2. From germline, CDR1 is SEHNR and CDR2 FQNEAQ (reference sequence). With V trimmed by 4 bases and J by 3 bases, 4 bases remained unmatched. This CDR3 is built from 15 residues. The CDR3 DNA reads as TGTGCCAGCAGCTCCGGGACTAGCGCGACAGATACGCAGTATTTT. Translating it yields CASSSGTSATDTQYF. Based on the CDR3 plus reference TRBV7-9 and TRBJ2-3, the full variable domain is DTGVSQNPRHKITKRGQNVTFRCDPISEHNRLYWYRQTLGQGPEFLTYFQNEAQLEKSRLLSDRFSAERPKGSFSTLEIQRTEQGDSAMYLCASSSGTSATDTQYFGPGTRLTVL.

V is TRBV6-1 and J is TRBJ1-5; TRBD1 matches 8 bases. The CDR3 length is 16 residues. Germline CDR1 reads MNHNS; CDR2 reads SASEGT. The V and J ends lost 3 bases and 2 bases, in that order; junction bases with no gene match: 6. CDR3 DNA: TGTGCCAGCAGTGAGCGGACAGGGTGGGGCAATCAGCCCCAGCATTTT. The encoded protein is CASSERTGWGNQPQHF.

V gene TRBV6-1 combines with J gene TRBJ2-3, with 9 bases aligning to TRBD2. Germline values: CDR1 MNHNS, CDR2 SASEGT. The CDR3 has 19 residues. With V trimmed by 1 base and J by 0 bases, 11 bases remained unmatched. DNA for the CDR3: TGTGCCAGCAGTGAAGTTCGGACTAGCGCACCAACTAGCACAGATACGCAGTATTTT. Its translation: CASSEVRTSAPTSTDTQYF.

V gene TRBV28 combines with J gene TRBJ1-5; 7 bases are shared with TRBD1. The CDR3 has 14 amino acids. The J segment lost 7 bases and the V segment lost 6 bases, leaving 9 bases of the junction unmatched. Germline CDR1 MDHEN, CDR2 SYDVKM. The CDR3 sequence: CASSHGPGGQPQHF. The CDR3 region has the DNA TGTGCCAGCAGCCACGGCCCAGGGGGGCAGCCCCAGCATTTT.

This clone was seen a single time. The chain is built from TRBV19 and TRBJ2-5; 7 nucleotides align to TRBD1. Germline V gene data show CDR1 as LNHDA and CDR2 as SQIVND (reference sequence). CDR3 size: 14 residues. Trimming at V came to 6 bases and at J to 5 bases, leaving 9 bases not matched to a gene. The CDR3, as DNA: TGTGCCAGTAGCAGATTAGGGGGCGCCGAGACCCAGTACTTC. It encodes CASSRLGGAETQYF.

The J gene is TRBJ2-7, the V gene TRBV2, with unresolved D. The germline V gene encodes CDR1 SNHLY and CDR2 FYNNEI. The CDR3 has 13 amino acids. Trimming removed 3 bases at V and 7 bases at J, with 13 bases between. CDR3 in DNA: TGTGCCAGCAGTGAGTACTTGAGCCGGGAGCAGTACTTC. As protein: CASSEYLSREQYF.

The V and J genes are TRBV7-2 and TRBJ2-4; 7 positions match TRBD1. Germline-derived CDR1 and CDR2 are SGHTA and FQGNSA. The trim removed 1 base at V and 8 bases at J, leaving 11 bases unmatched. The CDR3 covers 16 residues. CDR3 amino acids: CASSLGVTGAKDIQYF. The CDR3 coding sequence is TGTGCCAGCAGCTTAGGGGTTACAGGGGCAAAGGACATTCAGTACTTC.

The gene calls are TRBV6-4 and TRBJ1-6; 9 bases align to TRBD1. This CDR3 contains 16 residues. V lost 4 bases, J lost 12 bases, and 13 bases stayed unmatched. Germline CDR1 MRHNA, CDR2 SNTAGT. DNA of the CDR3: TGTGCCAGCAGTGTTCAGGGGACAGGGAAAAGGTTACCCCTCCACTTT. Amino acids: CASSVQGTGKRLPLHF.

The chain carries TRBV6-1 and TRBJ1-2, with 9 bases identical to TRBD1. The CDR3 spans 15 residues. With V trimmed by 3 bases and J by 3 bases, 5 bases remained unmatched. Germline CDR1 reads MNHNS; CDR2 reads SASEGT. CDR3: CASSDRDRDYYGYTF. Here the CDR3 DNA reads TGTGCCAGCAGTGATAGGGACAGGGACTACTATGGCTACACCTTC.

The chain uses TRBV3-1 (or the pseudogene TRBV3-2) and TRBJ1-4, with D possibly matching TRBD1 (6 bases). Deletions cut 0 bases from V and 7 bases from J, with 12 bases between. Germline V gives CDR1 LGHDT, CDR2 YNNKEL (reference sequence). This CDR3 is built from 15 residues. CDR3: CASSQEGGAFEKLFF. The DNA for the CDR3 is TGTGCCAGCAGCCAAGAGGGGGGGGCGTTTGAAAAACTGTTTTTT.

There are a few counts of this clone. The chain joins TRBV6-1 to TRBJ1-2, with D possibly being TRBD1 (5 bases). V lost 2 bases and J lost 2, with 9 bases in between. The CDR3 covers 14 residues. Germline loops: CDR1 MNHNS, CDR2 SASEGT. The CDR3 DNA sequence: TGTGCCAGCAGTGAATCGGGGGGAAACTATGGCTACACCTTC. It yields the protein CASSESGGNYGYTF.

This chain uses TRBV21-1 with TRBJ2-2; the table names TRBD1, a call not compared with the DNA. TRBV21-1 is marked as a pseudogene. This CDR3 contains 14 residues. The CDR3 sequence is CASSKGAGYGELFF. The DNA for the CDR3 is TGTGCCAGCAGCAAAGGGGCAGGGTACGGGGAGCTGTTTTTT.

The CDR3 protein is CARRDRNYGYTF. CDR3 coding DNA: TGTGCCCGCCGGGACAGGAACTATGGCTACACCTTC. V is TRBV7-2 and J is TRBJ1-2; 8 bases agree with TRBD1. CDR3 length: 12 amino acids. Trimming took 11 bases from V and 2 from J; bases not matched to a gene: 4. Germline V gene lookup returns CDR1 SGHTA and CDR2 FQGNSA.

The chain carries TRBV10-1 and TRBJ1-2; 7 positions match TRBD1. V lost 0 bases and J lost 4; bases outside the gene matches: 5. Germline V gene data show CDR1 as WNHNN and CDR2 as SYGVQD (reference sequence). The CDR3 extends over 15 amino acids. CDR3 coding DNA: TGCGCCAGCAGTGAGTCAACGGGACAGATCTATGGCTACACCTTC. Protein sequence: CASSESTGQIYGYTF.

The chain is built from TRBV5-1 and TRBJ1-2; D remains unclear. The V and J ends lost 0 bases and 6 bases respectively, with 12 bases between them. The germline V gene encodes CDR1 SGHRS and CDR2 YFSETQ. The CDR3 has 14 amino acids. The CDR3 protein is CASSLEADYDGYTF. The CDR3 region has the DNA TGCGCCAGCAGCTTGGAGGCGGATTACGATGGCTACACCTTC.

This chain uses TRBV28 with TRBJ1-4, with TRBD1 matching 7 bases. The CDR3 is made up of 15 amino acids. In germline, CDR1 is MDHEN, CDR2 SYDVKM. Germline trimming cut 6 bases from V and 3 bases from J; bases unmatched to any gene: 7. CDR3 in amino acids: CASSRGGLANEKLFF. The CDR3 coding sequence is TGTGCCAGCAGCAGAGGGGGCCTGGCTAATGAAAAACTGTTTTTT.

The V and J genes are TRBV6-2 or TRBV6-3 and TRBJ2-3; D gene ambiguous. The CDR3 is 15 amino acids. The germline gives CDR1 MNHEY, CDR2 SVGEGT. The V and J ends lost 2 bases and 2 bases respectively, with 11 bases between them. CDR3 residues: CASSYQYTPTDTQYF. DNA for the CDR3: TGTGCCAGCAGTTACCAGTATACCCCCACAGATACGCAGTATTTT.

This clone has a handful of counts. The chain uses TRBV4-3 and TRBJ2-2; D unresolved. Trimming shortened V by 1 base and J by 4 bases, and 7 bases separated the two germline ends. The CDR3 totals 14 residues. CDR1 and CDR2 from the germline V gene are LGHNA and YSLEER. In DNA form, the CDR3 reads TGCGCCAGCAGCCAAGGACGGGTCACCGGGGAGCTGTTTTTT. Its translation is CASSQGRVTGELFF.